What follows describes a single TCR beta chain. Its target antigen remains unknown. Within one base of it there is no much larger clone, and no base qualities were kept. Library preparation used the immunoSEQ multiplex PCR assay. The multiplex PCR relied on a mix of 60 forward primers for TCR Vbeta segments and 13 reverse primers for TCR Jbeta segments. Amplification of the CDR3 region of rearranged TCR beta genes was performed with a multiplex PCR assay on genomic DNA. Amplified TCR beta libraries were sequenced as 87-base-pair reads on the Illumina HiSeq System. As for how the authors treated the data: A later analysis counted about 82 million unique TCR beta chains across the 666 repertoires, and roughly 11 million of these chains were shared by at least two donors. Raw reads were error-corrected and collapsed into unique sequences with a nearest-neighbor algorithm that merged closely related sequences to remove PCR and sequencing errors. V, D and J gene segments were assigned by aligning CDR3 sequences to IMGT reference sequences. For a sequence to be retained, at least a six-nucleotide match to both a V gene segment and a J gene segment was required. Rearrangements were classified as productive when the CDR3 lacked stop codons and remained in frame with V and J, and all other rearrangements were classified as non-productive. CDR3 was defined by IMGT convention, running from the second conserved V-encoded cysteine to the conserved J-encoded phenylalanine. The earlier analysis of about 500 of the donors excluded sequences that lacked an unambiguous match to a single V gene segment. An earlier analysis of a few hundred of the donors classified V segments as functional when productive rearrangements were above 56.7% and as segregating when the standard deviation between donors was above 5%. A statistical classification framework was built for diagnosing cytomegalovirus status from the catalog of TCR beta chain sequences. In a later analysis, TCR nucleotide sequences were compared against IMGT/GENE-DB human TR gene sequences so that V and J genes could be assigned. The TCRdist pipeline was used in a later analysis to assign CDR3 sequences and most-parsimonious VDJ recombination scenarios. In a later analysis, each TCR beta chain was defined by its CDR3 amino acid sequence together with its V-gene family, and reads lacking a unique V-gene family were excluded. As a way to deal with suspected cross-contamination and a sequencing artifact, a later analysis dropped 450 to 700 nucleotide sequences that were highly shared and had low generation probability. For each public chain, a later analysis derived a clonal expansion index from normalized ranks of inferred template counts within each repertoire. A later analysis computed generation probabilities with a VDJ recombination model fitted to out-of-frame rearrangements, and checked the results against IGoR. In a later analysis, TCR-TCR, TCR-HLA and TCR-CMV co-occurrence was scored with hypergeometric tests, and a repertoire-size bias correction was applied to TCR pairs. A later analysis estimated false discovery rates by permuting HLA or CMV assignments 20 times. In a later analysis, co-occurring TCRs were grouped with DBSCAN, and TCRdist sequence similarity was added when clustering was performed within HLA-allele-positive subsets. For co-occurrence clustering, repertoires with fewer than 30,000 or more than 120,000 public chains were excluded, along with roughly 5 repertoires with anomalous nucleotide sharing. TCRdb stores this immuneACCESS table with in-frame sequences only. Part of the clones is absent; in the studies checked, under half of the shortfall reflects unresolved V genes, and no reason is known for the rest. V, J and clone size are taken as reported in that table, and D and trimming were inferred from the DNA itself. In all, the sample holds about 150,000 clones, and approximately 63% of those were seen once. Of the sample, roughly 1.9% falls within the top ten clones.

The sample belongs to a study of cytomegalovirus exposure and HLA in healthy donors (dated by TCRdb to the late 2010s). In the study overall: An earlier analysis of about 530 of the donors reported 250 to 300 Gb of sequence data and around 100 million unique TCR beta sequences obtained from around 170 million T cells. All discovery cohort repertoires had been generated using a single sequencing platform. Across around 400 genotyped donors of the cohort, an average of about 240,000 unique TCR beta nucleotide sequences per donor were sequenced, and approximately 19% of those sequences were non-productive. Typing coverage varied by locus: roughly 629-640 donors for A, B, C, DRB1 and DQB1; around 560 for DQA1; nearly 610 for DPA1; around 450 for DPB1. Rather than drawing on any new phenotypic data, the later analysis identified candidate immune exposures from TCR beta sequences and the way those sequences occurred across donors. Genome-wide SNP genotypes for about 60% of the 666 donors were used in a later genetic analysis, which treated that subset as a discovery cohort. The study was designed to test whether signatures of past pathogen exposure could be identified by cataloging public T cell receptors. To predict cytomegalovirus infection status, the study brought together high-throughput TCR immunosequencing, statistical association of individual TCRs with disease status, and machine learning. In a later analysis, previously published TCR beta repertoires from roughly 710 donors were re-analyzed and high-resolution HLA genotyping was added so that TCR occurrence patterns could be studied. Approximately 300 gigabases of sequencing data and approximately 91 million unique TCR sequences made up an early release that covered approximately 650 HLA-typed donors. Alongside the repertoire data, information on donor age, sex, ethnicity and CMV serostatus was compiled. Using immunosequencing, the study profiled T cell repertoires from around 670 subjects and related those repertoires to cytomegalovirus serostatus. HLA typing included class I and class II loci at four-digit resolution. Five DR-DQ haplotypes were treated as single units for association and clustering because of strong linkage in the cohort. An earlier analysis of fewer than 750 of the donors used high-throughput TCR beta sequencing to judge whether each TCR beta V gene segment behaved as functional or pseudogenic. Of the roughly 400 genotyped donors, over 70% fell in the genetic ancestry cluster associated with self-reported Caucasian donors. Along with the roughly 710-subject first cohort, a separate validation cohort of more than 90 different subjects was used. Results the study describes overall, beyond this receptor: Sequencing depth was assumed to be roughly uniform across donors in the presence/absence analyses, though that assumption may not hold. Linkage disequilibrium might explain the correlated functional status among segregating V segments, but an unknown experimental factor could not be excluded. A later genetic analysis associated a missense DCLRE1C variant with V-gene and J-gene trimming of TCR beta chains, and an independent cohort replicated the association. A later analysis associated about 17,000 TCR beta sequences with specific HLA alleles at a false discovery rate of 0.05. The classifier was reported to diagnose cytomegalovirus status with high specificity and sensitivity in both the original and validation cohorts. For the cohort, immune exposure information was limited to CMV serostatus. Because some donors lacked HLA typing at each locus, the association tests relied only on the typed subset. A few of the identified cytomegalovirus-associated TCR beta chains were confirmed in vitro to be specific for cytomegalovirus antigens. A later analysis reported that several top co-occurrence clusters appeared linked to parvovirus B19, influenza, CMV and Epstein-Barr virus. The study gave a list of about 160 TCR beta chains associated with cytomegalovirus. The cohort was sequenced for TCR beta chains only, and without alpha or paired-chain data the features that could be detected were limited. A later analysis found that TCR association rates varied across HLA loci, with DRB1 alleles showing the most associated TCRs and HLA-C alleles the fewest. A later genetic analysis reported fewer N-insertions in productive TCRs among donors in an Asian-associated ancestry cluster than the roughly 640-donor mean. Most TCR sequences were observed very rarely across donors, whereas some public TCRs were present in many individuals. A cluster of highly shared sequence variants was judged likely to represent a technical artifact of the sequencing pipeline. A further reported finding was that TCR beta sequences accurately predicted the HLA-A and HLA-B alleles for most subjects in the first cohort. When HLA alleles, especially DR and DQ, strongly co-occurred, TCR associations were difficult to assign to individual alleles. Some IMGT-functional V segments, including TRBV6-2 and TRBV6-3, could not be distinguished by the 87-base-pair reads and were therefore excluded. The earlier analysis of some 560 of the donors excluded seventeen rarely observed V segments, including chromosome 9 orphons, because counts were too low. Broadly in line with IMGT annotations, most TCR beta V segments showed up in productive rearrangements about 87% or about 30% of the time in an earlier analysis of 450 to 600 of the donors. It was suggested by the authors that the approach could potentially be generalized to other disease states and immunological phenotypes. In a later analysis, most CMV-associated TCR beta chains were found to appear HLA-restricted, with HLA associations seemingly driven largely by CMV exposure. A later analysis found that HLA-associated TCR beta chains were more clonally expanded and had lower generation probabilities than equally common non-associated chains.

The cohort consisted of some 730 healthy bone marrow donors. All cohort members were sampled while nominally healthy, although unrecorded immune exposures were likely present. The donor was CMV seropositive and belonged to the group of 250 to 350 seropositive cohort members. A peripheral blood sample was provided by each donor, and peripheral blood mononuclear cells were used for TCR beta sequencing. Genomic DNA was extracted from the blood cell samples with the Qiagen DNeasy Blood Extraction Kit. From a lookup of the germline V gene (reference sequence), CDR1 and CDR2 are LNHDA and SQIVND. V is pruned by 5 bases and J by 0 bases, leaving 6 bases of the junction without a gene match. Its CDR3 holds 15 amino acids, cysteine through phenylalanine. The DNA shown is the 45-base CDR3, in frame from base 1.

The sample was PBMCs. Recombination connected TRBV19 to TRBJ2-5, with 7 middle bases fitting TRBD1. The origin of this receptor is a woman aged 60-75 years in good health and CMV-seropositive. In nucleotides, the sequence is TGTGCCAGTAGTTCGCTCGACAGGGACCAAGAGACCCAGTACTTC. Its coded protein is CASSSLDRDQETQYF.